Following are 9 T cell receptor beta chains from one sample sequenced in a study of T-cell reconstitution after alpha-beta-depleted transplantation in children. A TCRbeta library incorporating unique molecular identifiers was prepared. TCRdb used MiXCR to reprocess the PCR reads, holding one entry per CDR3 protein. The data contain about 590,000 distinct CDR3 sequences, 13% of them singletons. The sample here was PBMCs, mostly from graft donor cells, taken 360 days after TCRalphabeta/CD19-depleted stem cell transplant. The receptors come from a male patient between 5 and 17 years old who had a stem cell transplant for acute myeloid leukemia, so the T cells may come from the graft donor.

The table lists this clonotype with many counts. The DNA of the CDR3 is TGTGCCAGCAGCTTCGAACAGGGTTCCGGGGCCAACGTCCTGACTTTC. The encoded protein is CASSFEQGSGANVLTF. This chain connects TRBV5-6 to TRBJ2-6; D is perhaps TRBD1 (6 bases). The CDR3 contains 16 residues. V lost 2 bases and J lost 4, with 13 bases in between. CDR1 is SGHDT, CDR2 YYEEEE, per germline.

In its sample, this clonotype was seen a few times. The genes are TRBV7-6 and TRBJ2-2; D remains ambiguous. The CDR3 covers 15 residues. Looked up from germline, CDR1 is SGHVS and CDR2 is FNYEAQ. The V end was cut by 2 bases, the J end by 6 bases, with 13 bases between. The CDR3 region has the DNA TGTGCCAGCAGCTTAACGGCAGGACGGGCCGGGGAGCTGTTTTTT. The encoded protein is CASSLTAGRAGELFF.

Only a few counts were recorded for this clonotype. CDR3 region: CASSRNTGGRNEKLFF. CDR3 nucleotide sequence: TGTGCCAGCAGCCGGAACACCGGGGGGAGGAATGAAAAACTGTTTTTT. This chain connects TRBV5-5 to TRBJ1-4; TRBD1 might be the D (5 bases). Germline CDR1 SGHKS, CDR2 YYEKEE (reference sequence). The CDR3 is made up of 16 amino acids. Deletions cut 4 bases from V and 5 bases from J, with 18 bases between.

This clonotype has more than one count but fewer than ten. This chain connects TRBV30 to TRBJ2-1; tentatively, D is TRBD1 (5 bases). The CDR3 totals 13 residues. Trimming removed 4 bases from V and 6 bases from J, with 13 bases in between. Germline V gives CDR1 GTSNPN, CDR2 SVGIG (reference sequence). CDR3 protein: CAWMPGYGNEQFF. CDR3 in DNA: TGTGCCTGGATGCCAGGGTACGGCAATGAGCAGTTCTTC.

The table lists this clonotype with many counts. V usage is TRBV9 and J usage is TRBJ2-3; 11 bases are shared with TRBD2. The CDR3 is 16 residues long. Germline V gene data show CDR1 as SGDLS and CDR2 as YYNGEE. The trim removed 1 base at V and 7 bases at J, leaving 8 bases unmatched. CDR3 sequence: CASSVLTSGDGNTQYF. In DNA form, the CDR3 reads TGTGCCAGCAGCGTATTGACTAGCGGGGATGGGAATACGCAGTATTTT.

This clonotype was detected only a few times. J is TRBJ2-7 and V is TRBV30; 8 bases match TRBD1. Per germline, CDR1 GTSNPN and CDR2 SVGIG (reference sequence). The V gene end was trimmed by 5 bases and the J gene end by 0 bases; junction bases not matched to a gene: 3. The length of the CDR3 is 13 residues. CDR3 amino acids: CAWGDRSSYEQYF. In nucleotides, the CDR3 is TGTGCCTGGGGGGACAGGAGCTCCTACGAGCAGTACTTC. The full variable domain, completed using reference TRBV30 and TRBJ2-7, is SQTIHQWPATLVQPVGSPLSLECTVEGTSNPNLYWYRQAAGRGLQLLFYSVGIGQISSEVPQNLSASRPQDRQFILSSKKLLLSDSGFYLCAWGDRSSYEQYFGPGTRLTVT.

CDR3 residues: CASSFSRLLETQYF. In nucleotides, the CDR3 is TGTGCCAGCAGCTTCTCTCGGCTCCTTGAGACCCAGTACTTC. V gene TRBV7-2 combines with J gene TRBJ2-5; D is uncertain. V lost 3 bases and J lost 5, with 13 bases in between. CDR3 length equals 14 residues. The V gene's germline CDR1 is SGHTA and CDR2 FQGNSA.

The chain uses TRBV27 and TRBJ2-7; possibly TRBD1 or TRBD2 for D (5 bases each). From germline, CDR1 is MNHEY and CDR2 SMNVEV (reference sequence). This CDR3 has 13 residues. Trimming cost V 0 bases and J 6 bases, with 9 bases left between them. The CDR3 here is CASSLSGVLEQYF. DNA for the CDR3: TGTGCCAGCAGTTTATCGGGGGTTCTCGAGCAGTACTTC.

The chain uses TRBV7-2 and TRBJ2-3, with TRBD2 matching over 14 bases. The CDR3 sequence is 16 residues long. Germline V gene sequence: CDR1 SGHTA, CDR2 FQGNSA. The trim removed 5 bases at V and 8 bases at J, leaving 9 bases unmatched. The CDR3 reads CASSQRLAGGEGTQYF. The CDR3 coding sequence is TGTGCCAGCAGCCAAAGACTAGCGGGAGGGGAGGGTACGCAGTATTTT. Supplemented by reference TRBV7-2 and TRBJ2-3, the full variable domain reads GAGVSQSPSNKVTEKGKDVELRCDPISGHTALYWYRQSLGQGLEFLIYFQGNSAPDKSGLPSDRFSAERTGGSVSTLTIQRTQQEDSAVYLCASSQRLAGGEGTQYFGPGTRLTVL.